A single sample gave rise to the 16 T cell receptor beta chains below, sequenced in a study of T cell changes during pregnancy in multiple sclerosis. Sequencing was performed with immunoSEQ multiplex PCR; in TCRdb, only in-frame clones are kept and a portion is missing. The sample comprises fewer than 40,000 clones, roughly nine tenths of which are singletons, and 0.35% to 0.4% rests with the top ten. Source: CD4+ T cells from peripheral blood mononuclear cells, taken in the second trimester of pregnancy. The receptors were gathered from a female donor with multiple sclerosis, enrolled in a pregnancy study.

The chain employs TRBV11-3 and TRBJ1-3; D gene unclear. Deletions cut 2 bases from V and 9 bases from J, with 8 bases between. The germline gives CDR1 SGHNT, CDR2 YENEEA. This CDR3 region has 12 residues. CDR3 amino acids: CASSLTRGTIYF. The CDR3 coding sequence is TGTGCCAGCAGCTTAACGCGTGGCACCATATATTTT.

The V call is TRBV27, the J call TRBJ1-6; no firm D call. In germline, CDR1 is MNHEY, CDR2 SMNVEV (reference sequence). There are 13 residues in the CDR3. V shed 7 bases and J shed 9 bases, with 13 bases lying between them. CDR3: CASTIEWSSPLHF. The CDR3 nucleotides read TGTGCCAGCACCATAGAATGGAGTTCACCCCTCCACTTT.

The chain links TRBV20-1 to TRBJ1-1; no clear D. CDR3 length equals 11 residues. Per the germline V gene, CDR1 is DFQATT and CDR2 is SNEGSKA (reference sequence). Deletions cut 1 base from V and 8 bases from J, with 8 bases between. The DNA for the CDR3 is TGCAGTGCTAGAGCTCACGGGGAAGCTTTCTTT. Its translation: CSARAHGEAFF.

This clone was observed a single time. This chain joins TRBV7-2 and TRBJ2-5; D remains ambiguous. V shed 5 bases and J shed 1 base, with 2 bases lying between them. CDR1 and CDR2 (germline): SGHTA, FQGNSA. This CDR3 is built from 11 residues. The CDR3 region is CASSLQETQYF. For the CDR3, the DNA is TGTGCCAGCAGCCTCCAAGAGACCCAGTACTTC.

The chain carries TRBV14 and TRBJ2-5, with TRBD2 identical over 9 bases. This CDR3 contains 18 residues. CDR1 is SGHDN, CDR2 FVKESK, per germline. The trim removed 0 bases at V and 4 bases at J, leaving 12 bases unmatched. The CDR3 bases are TGTGCCAGCAGCCAAGATCGTTCAACGCGGGAGGGTGGAGAGACCCAGTACTTC. Translating it yields CASSQDRSTREGGETQYF. The whole variable domain, remainder taken from reference TRBV14 and TRBJ2-5, is EAGVTQFPSHSVIEKGQTVTLRCDPISGHDNLYWYRRVMGKEIKFLLHFVKESKQDESGMPNNRFLAERTGGTYSTLKVQPAELEDSGVYFCASSQDRSTREGGETQYFGPGTRLLVL.

This clone has only a few counts. The DNA for the CDR3 is TGTGCCAGCAGTGAAAGGCTAGCGGGGGCAGAGACCCAGTACTTC. This gives the protein CASSERLAGAETQYF. J is TRBJ2-5 and V is TRBV6-1; 10 bases agree with TRBD2. V trimming: 2 bases; J trimming: 4 bases; junction bases outside the gene matches: 4. There are 15 residues in the CDR3. The germline V gene encodes CDR1 MNHNS and CDR2 SASEGT.

The rearrangement joins TRBV11-2 to TRBJ1-2; tentative D call: TRBD1 (6 bases). The CDR3 spans 16 residues. The V gene lost 4 bases and the J gene lost 2 bases, with 17 bases spanning the gap. The germline gives CDR1 SGHAT, CDR2 FQNNGV. CDR3 DNA sequence: TGTGCCAGCAGCTCTAATACAGGGAAATTCAACTATGGCTACACCTTC. Amino acids: CASSSNTGKFNYGYTF.

The genes are TRBV6-5 and TRBJ1-1; no firm D call. The germline V and J ends were trimmed by 2 bases and 0 bases, with 10 bases remaining between them. The CDR3 covers 15 residues. Looked up from germline, CDR1 is MNHEY and CDR2 is SVGAGI. The CDR3 DNA is TGTGCCAGCAGTTACGCAGGTCTAATGAACACTGAAGCTTTCTTT. This translates into CASSYAGLMNTEAFF.

The chain combines TRBV6-6 with TRBJ2-7; 14 positions match TRBD2. The CDR3 is made up of 16 amino acids. The trim removed 2 bases at V and 3 bases at J, leaving 3 bases unmatched. Germline V gene lookup returns CDR1 MNHNY and CDR2 SVGAGI (reference sequence). The CDR3 reads CASSYPGTSGSYEQYF. Written as DNA, the CDR3 is TGTGCCAGCAGTTACCCCGGGACTAGCGGGAGCTACGAGCAGTACTTC.

CDR3 in amino acids: CASSLTRSSYEQYF. The CDR3 region has the DNA TGTGCCAGCAGCTTAACCCGGAGCTCCTACGAGCAGTACTTC. The V call is TRBV7-9, the J call TRBJ2-7; D not resolved. The germline V gene encodes CDR1 SEHNR and CDR2 FQNEAQ (reference sequence). The CDR3 covers 14 residues. With 2 bases removed from V and 0 bases from J, the gap between germline ends came to 8 bases.

The CDR3: CASSRRETGVNGYTF. CDR3 sequence (DNA): TGTGCCAGCAGCCGACGTGAGACAGGGGTGAATGGCTACACCTTC. This chain links TRBV5-6 with TRBJ1-2, with 8 bases that match TRBD1. CDR3 size: 15 residues. Germline CDR1 SGHDT, CDR2 YYEEEE. V trimming: 4 bases; J trimming: 6 bases; junction bases outside the gene matches: 11.

The chain has TRBV27 and TRBJ1-1; 9 nucleotides align to TRBD1. The CDR3 contains 13 residues. The ends lost 8 bases at V and 5 bases at J; junction bases unmatched: 6. Looked up from germline, CDR1 is MNHEY and CDR2 is SMNVEV (reference sequence). CDR3 protein: CASADRGRTEAFF. For the CDR3, the DNA is TGTGCCAGCGCAGACAGGGGGAGAACTGAAGCTTTCTTT.

In this sample, this clone turned up once. The chain combines TRBV6-1 with TRBJ2-3, with 9 bases aligning to TRBD1. The V segment lost 8 bases and the J segment 0 bases; nucleotides outside the gene matches: 3. The germline gives CDR1 MNHNS, CDR2 SASEGT. The CDR3 covers 14 residues. The CDR3 spells CASLQGASTDTQYF. CDR3 nucleotide sequence: TGTGCCAGCTTACAGGGGGCTAGCACAGATACGCAGTATTTT.

This chain uses TRBV7-2 with TRBJ1-2; D is unresolved. Germline CDR1 SGHTA, CDR2 FQGNSA. CDR3 length: 15 amino acids. The V and J ends lost 3 bases and 4 bases respectively, with 15 bases between them. CDR3 DNA sequence: TGTGCCAGCAGCTTGGACCCGGCTAGCCCCTATGGCTACACCTTC. As protein: CASSLDPASPYGYTF.

The V and J genes are TRBV13 and TRBJ2-3, with 9 bases aligning to TRBD2. Germline V CDR1 and CDR2: PRHDT, FYEKMQ (reference sequence). V gave up 5 bases and J gave up 7 bases; unmatched junction bases: 7. CDR3 length: 14 residues. The CDR3 is CASSPRTSVYTQYF. The CDR3 bases are TGTGCCAGCAGCCCCCGGACTAGCGTTTATACGCAGTATTTT.

The chain is built from TRBV19 and TRBJ2-3, with 12 nucleotides matching TRBD2. The CDR3 length is 16 residues. Looked up from germline, CDR1 is LNHDA and CDR2 is SQIVND (reference sequence). V was pared by 7 bases and J by 1 base, with 6 bases of the junction left unmatched. As DNA, the CDR3 is TGTGCCAGTAAAGGACTAGCGGGGACTCGCACAGATACGCAGTATTTT. Its protein product is CASKGLAGTRTDTQYF.